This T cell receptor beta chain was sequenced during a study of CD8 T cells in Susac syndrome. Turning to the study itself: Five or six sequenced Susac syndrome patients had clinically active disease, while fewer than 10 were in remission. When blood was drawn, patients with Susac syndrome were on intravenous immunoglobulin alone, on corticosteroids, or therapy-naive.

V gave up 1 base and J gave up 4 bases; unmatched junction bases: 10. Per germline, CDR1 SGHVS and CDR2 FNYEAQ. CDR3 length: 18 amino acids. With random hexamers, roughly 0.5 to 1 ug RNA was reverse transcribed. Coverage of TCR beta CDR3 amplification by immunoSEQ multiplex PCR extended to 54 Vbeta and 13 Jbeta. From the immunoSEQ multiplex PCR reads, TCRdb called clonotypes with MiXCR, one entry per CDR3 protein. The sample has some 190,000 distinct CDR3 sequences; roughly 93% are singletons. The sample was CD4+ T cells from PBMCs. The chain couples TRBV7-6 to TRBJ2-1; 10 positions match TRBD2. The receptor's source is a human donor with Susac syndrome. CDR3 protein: CASSLGTSGEGWYNEQFF. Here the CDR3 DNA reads TGTGCCAGCAGCTTAGGAACTAGCGGGGAAGGCTGGTACAATGAGCAGTTCTTC.